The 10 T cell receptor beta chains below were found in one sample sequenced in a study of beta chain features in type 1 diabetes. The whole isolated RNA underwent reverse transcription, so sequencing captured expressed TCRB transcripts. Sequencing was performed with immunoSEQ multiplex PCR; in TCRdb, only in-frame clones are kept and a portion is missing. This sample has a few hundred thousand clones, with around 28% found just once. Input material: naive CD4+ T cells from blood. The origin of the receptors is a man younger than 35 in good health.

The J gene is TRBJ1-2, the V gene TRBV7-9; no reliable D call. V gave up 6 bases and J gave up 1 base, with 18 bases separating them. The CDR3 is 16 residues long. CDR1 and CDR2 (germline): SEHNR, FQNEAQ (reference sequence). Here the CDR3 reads CASRYSEGNLNYGYTF. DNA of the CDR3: TGTGCCAGCAGATACTCTGAGGGAAACCTTAACTATGGCTACACCTTC.

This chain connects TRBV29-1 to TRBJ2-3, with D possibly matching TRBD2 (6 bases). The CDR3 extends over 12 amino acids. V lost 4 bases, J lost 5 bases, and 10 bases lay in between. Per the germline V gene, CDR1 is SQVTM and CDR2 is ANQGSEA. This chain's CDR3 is CSVVAVQDTQYF. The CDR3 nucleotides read TGCAGCGTTGTAGCGGTCCAAGATACGCAGTATTTT.

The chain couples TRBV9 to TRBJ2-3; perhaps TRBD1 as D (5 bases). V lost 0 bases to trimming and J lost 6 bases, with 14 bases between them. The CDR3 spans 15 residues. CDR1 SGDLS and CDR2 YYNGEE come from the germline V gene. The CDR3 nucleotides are TGTGCCAGCAGCGTAGTCCCCCAGGGCGGCGATACGCAGTATTTT. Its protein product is CASSVVPQGGDTQYF.

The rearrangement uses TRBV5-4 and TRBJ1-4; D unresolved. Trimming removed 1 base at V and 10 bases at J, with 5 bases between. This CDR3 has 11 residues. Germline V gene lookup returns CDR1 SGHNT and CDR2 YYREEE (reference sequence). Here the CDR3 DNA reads TGTGCCAGCAGCTTGAACGGAAAACTGTTTTTT. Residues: CASSLNGKLFF.

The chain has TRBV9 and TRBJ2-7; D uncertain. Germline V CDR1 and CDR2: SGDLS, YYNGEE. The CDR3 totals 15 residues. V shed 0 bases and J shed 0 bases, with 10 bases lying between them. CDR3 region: CASSVVPGSSYEQYF. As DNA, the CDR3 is TGTGCCAGCAGCGTAGTCCCGGGTAGCTCCTACGAGCAGTACTTC. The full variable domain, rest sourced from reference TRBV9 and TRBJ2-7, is DSGVTQTPKHLITATGQRVTLRCSPRSGDLSVYWYQQSLDQGLQFLIQYYNGEERAKGNILERFSAQQFPDLHSELNLSSLELGDSALYFCASSVVPGSSYEQYFGPGTRLTVT.

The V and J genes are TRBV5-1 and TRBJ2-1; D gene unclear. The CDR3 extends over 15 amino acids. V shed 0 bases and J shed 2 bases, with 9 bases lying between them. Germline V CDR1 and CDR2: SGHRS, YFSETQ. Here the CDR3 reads CASSLDFPTYNEQFF. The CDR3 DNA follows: TGCGCCAGCAGCTTGGACTTTCCAACCTACAATGAGCAGTTCTTC.

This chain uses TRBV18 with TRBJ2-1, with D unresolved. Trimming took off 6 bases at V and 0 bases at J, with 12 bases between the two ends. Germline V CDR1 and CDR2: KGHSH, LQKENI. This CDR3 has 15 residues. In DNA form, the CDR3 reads TGTGCCAGCTCTCAGAGCCCGAGCTCCTACAATGAGCAGTTCTTC. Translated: CASSQSPSSYNEQFF. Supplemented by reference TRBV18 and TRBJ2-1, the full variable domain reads NAGVMQNPRHLVRRRGQEARLRCSPMKGHSHVYWYRQLPEEGLKFMVYLQKENIIDESGMPKERFSAEFPKEGPSILRIQQVVRGDSAAYFCASSQSPSSYNEQFFGPGTRLTVL.

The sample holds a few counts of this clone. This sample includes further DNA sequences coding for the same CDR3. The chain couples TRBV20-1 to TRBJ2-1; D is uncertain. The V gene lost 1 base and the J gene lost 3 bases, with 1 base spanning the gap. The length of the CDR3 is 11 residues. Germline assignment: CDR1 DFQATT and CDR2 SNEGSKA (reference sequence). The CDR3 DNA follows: TGCAGTGCTAGAGTCTACAATGAGCAGTTCTTC. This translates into CSARVYNEQFF.

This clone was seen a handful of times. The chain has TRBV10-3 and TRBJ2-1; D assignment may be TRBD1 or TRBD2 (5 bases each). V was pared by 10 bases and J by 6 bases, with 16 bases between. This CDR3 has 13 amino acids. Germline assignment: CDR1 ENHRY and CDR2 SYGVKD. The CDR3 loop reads CATRVGAGNEQFF. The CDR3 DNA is TGTGCCACCCGGGTAGGGGCGGGCAATGAGCAGTTCTTC.

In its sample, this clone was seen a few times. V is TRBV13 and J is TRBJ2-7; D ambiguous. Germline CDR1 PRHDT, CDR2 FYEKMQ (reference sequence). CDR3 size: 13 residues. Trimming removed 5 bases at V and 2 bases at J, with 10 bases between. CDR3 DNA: TGTGCCAGCAGCCGGACGGCCGCCTACGAGCAGTACTTC. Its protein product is CASSRTAAYEQYF.